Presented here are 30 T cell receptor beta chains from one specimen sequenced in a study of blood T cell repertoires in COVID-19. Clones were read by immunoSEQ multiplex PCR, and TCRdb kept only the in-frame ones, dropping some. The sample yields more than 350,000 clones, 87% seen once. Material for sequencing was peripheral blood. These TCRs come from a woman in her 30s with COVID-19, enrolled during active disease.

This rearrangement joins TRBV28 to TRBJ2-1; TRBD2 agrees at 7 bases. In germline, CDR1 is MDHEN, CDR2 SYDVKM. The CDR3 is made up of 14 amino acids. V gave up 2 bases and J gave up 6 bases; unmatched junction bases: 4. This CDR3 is CASSLLGGSNEQFF. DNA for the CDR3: TGTGCCAGCAGTTTACTCGGCGGGAGCAATGAGCAGTTCTTC. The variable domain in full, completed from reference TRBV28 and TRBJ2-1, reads DVKVTQSSRYLVKRTGEKVFLECVQDMDHENMFWYRQDPGLGLRLIYFSYDVKMKEKGDIPEGYSVSREKKERFSLILESASTNQTSMYLCASSLLGGSNEQFFGPGTRLTVL.

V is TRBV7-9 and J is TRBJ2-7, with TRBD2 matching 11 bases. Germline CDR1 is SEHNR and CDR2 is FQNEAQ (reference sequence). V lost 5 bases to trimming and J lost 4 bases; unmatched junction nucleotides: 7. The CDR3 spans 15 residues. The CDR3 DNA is TGTGCCAGCAGCAGACGGACTAGCGGGTTGTACGAGCAGTACTTC. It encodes CASSRRTSGLYEQYF.

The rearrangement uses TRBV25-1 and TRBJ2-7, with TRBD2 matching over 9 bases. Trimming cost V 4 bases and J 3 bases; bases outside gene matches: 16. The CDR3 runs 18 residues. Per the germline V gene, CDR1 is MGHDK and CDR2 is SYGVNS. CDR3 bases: TGTGCCAGCAGTGGGAACAGGGGTTCAGCGGGAGGTAACTACGAGCAGTACTTC. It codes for CASSGNRGSAGGNYEQYF.

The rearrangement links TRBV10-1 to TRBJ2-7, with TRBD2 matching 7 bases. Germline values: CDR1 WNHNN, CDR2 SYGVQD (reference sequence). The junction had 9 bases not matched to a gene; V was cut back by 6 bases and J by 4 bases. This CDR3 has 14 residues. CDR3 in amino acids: CASRAGRLLYEQYF. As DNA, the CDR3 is TGCGCCAGCAGAGCGGGACGCCTTTTATACGAGCAGTACTTC.

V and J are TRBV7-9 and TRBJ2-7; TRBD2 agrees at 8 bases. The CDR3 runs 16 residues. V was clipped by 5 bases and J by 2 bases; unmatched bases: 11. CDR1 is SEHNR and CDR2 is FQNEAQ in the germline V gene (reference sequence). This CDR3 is CASSRGGAGDTYEQYF. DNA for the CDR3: TGTGCCAGCAGCCGAGGGGGAGCGGGAGACACCTACGAGCAGTACTTC.

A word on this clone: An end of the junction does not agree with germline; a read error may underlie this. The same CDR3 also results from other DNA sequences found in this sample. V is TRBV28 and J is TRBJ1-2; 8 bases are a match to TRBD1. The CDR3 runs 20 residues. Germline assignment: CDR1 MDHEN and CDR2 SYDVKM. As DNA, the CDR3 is TGTGCCAGCAGTTTAGGGTTCTCATTCGCAGGGGGCTACTCTAACTATGGCTACACTTTC. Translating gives CASSLGFSFAGGYSNYGYTF.

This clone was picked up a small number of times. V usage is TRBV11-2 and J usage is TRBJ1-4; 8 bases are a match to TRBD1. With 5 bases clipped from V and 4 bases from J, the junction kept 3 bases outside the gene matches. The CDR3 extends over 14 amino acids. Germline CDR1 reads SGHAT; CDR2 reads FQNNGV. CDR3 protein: CASSQDRVNEKLFF. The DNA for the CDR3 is TGTGCCAGCAGCCAGGACAGGGTTAATGAAAAACTGTTTTTT.

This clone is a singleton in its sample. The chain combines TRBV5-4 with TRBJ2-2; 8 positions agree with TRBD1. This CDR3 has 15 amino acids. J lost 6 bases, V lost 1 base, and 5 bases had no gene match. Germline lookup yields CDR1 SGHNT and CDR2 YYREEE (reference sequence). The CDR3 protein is CASSLTRGPAGELFF. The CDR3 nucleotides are TGTGCCAGCAGCTTGACCAGGGGGCCGGCCGGGGAGCTGTTTTTT. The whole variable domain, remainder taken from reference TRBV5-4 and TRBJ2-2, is ETGVTQSPTHLIKTRGQQVTLRCSSQSGHNTVSWYQQALGQGPQFIFQYYREEENGRGNFPPRFSGLQFPNYSSELNVNALELDDSALYLCASSLTRGPAGELFFGEGSRLTVL.

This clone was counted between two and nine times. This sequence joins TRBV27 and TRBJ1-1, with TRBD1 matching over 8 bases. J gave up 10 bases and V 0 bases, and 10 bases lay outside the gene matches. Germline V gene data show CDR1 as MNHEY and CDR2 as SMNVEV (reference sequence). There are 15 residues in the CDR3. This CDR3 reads CASSLSKTGVAGAFF. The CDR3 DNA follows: TGTGCCAGCAGTTTATCGAAGACAGGGGTCGCGGGAGCTTTCTTT.

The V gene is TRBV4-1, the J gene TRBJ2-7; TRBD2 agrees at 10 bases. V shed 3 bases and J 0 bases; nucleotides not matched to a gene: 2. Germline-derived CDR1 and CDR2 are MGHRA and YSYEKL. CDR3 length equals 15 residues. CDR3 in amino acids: CASSQGLATSYEQYF. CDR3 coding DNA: TGCGCCAGCAGCCAGGGACTAGCGACCTCCTACGAGCAGTACTTC.

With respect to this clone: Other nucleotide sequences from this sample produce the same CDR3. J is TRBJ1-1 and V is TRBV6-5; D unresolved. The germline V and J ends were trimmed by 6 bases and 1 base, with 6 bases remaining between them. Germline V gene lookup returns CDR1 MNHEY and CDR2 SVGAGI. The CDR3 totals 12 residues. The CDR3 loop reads CASRRGNTEAFF. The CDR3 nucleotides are TGTGCCAGCAGACGGGGGAACACTGAAGCTTTCTTT.

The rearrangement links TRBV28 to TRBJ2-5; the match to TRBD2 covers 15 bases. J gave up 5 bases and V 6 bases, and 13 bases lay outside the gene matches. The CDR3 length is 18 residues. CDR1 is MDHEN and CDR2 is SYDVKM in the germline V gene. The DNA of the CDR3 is TGTGCCAGCAGCCCTGGGACTAGCGGGAGGTCACGTCGGGAGACCCAGTACTTC. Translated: CASSPGTSGRSRRETQYF.

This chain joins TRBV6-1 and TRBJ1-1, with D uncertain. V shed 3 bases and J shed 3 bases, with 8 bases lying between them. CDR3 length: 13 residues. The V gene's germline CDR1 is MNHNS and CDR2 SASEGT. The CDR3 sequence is CASSEKVDTEAFF. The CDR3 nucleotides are TGTGCCAGCAGTGAGAAAGTAGACACTGAAGCTTTCTTT.

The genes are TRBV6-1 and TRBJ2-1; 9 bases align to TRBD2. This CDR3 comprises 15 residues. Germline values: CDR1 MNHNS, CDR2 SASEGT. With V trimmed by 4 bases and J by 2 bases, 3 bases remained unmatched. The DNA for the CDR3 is TGTGCCAGCAGTGCCCGGACTAGCGCCTACAATGAGCAGTTCTTC. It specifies CASSARTSAYNEQFF.

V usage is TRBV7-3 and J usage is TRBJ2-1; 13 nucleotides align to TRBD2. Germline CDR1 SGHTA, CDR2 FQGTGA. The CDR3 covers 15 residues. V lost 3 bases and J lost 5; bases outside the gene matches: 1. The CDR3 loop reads CASSFGLAGDNEQFF. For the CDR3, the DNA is TGTGCCAGCAGCTTTGGACTAGCGGGAGACAATGAGCAGTTCTTC.

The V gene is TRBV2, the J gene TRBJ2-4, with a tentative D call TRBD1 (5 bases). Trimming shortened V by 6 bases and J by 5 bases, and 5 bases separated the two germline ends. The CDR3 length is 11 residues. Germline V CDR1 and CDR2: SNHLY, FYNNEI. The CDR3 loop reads CASRTENIQYF. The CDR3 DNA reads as TGTGCCAGCAGGACAGAAAACATTCAGTACTTC.

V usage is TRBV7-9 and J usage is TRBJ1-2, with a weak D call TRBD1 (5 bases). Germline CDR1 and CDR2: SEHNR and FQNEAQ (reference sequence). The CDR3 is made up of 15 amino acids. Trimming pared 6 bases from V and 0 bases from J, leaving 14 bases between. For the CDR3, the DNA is TGTGCCAGCAGATTTCAGGGCGGCCCTAACTATGGCTACACCTTC. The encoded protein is CASRFQGGPNYGYTF.

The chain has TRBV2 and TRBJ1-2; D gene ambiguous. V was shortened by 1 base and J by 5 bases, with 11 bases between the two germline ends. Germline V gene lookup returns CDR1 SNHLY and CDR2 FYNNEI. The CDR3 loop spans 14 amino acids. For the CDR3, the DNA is TGTGCCAGCAGTGAAGAGCGGGGAGGATATGGCTACACCTTC. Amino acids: CASSEERGGYGYTF.

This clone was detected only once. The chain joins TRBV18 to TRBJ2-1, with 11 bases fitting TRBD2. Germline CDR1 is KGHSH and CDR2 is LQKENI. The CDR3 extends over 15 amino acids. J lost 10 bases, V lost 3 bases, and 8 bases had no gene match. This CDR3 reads CASSPRLAGGGEQFF. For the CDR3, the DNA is TGTGCCAGCTCACCGCGGCTAGCGGGAGGTGGGGAGCAGTTCTTC.

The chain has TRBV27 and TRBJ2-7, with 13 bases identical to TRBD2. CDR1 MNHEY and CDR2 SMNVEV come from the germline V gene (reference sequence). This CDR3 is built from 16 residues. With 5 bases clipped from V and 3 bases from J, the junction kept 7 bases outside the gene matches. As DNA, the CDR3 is TGTGCCAGCAGTCCCGGACTAGCGGGAGTACGCTACGAGCAGTACTTC. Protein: CASSPGLAGVRYEQYF.

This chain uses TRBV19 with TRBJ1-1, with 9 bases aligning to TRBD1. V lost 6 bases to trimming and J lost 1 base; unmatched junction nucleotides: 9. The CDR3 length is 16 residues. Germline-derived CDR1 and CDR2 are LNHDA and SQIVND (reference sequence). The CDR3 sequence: CASRQPGQGPNTEAFF. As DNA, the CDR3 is TGTGCCAGTAGGCAACCGGGACAGGGACCGAACACTGAAGCTTTCTTT.

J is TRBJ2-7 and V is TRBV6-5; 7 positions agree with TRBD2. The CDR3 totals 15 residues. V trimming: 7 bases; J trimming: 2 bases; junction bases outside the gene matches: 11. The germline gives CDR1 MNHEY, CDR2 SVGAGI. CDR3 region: CASTKLGREAYEQYF. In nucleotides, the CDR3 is TGTGCCAGCACCAAACTTGGGAGGGAGGCCTACGAGCAGTACTTC.

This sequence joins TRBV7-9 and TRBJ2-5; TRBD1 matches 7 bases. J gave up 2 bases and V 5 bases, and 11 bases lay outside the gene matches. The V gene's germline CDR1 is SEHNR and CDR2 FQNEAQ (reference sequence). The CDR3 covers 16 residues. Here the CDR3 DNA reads TGTGCCAGCAGCCCCACCGGGACAGTCGGGCAAGAGACCCAGTACTTC. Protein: CASSPTGTVGQETQYF.

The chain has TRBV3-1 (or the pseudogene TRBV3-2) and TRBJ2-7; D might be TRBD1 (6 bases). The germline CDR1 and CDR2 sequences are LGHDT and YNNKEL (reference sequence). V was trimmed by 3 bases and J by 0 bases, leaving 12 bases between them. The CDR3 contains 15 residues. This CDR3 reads CASSQRDTSSYEQYF. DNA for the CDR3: TGTGCCAGCAGCCAGAGGGACACGAGCTCCTACGAGCAGTACTTC.

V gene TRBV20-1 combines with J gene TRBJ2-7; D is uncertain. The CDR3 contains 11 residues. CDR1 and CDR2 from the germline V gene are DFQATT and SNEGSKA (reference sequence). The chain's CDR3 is CSAHSTYEQYF. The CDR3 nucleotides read TGCAGCGCCCACAGCACCTACGAGCAGTACTTC.

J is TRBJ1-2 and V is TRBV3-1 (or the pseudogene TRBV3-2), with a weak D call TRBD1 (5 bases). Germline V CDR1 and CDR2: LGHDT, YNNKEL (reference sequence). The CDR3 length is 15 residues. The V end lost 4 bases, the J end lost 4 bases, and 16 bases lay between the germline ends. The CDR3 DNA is TGTGCCAGCAGCCCTGTTTTGTGGGGCCCCTATGGCTACACCTTC. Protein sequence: CASSPVLWGPYGYTF.

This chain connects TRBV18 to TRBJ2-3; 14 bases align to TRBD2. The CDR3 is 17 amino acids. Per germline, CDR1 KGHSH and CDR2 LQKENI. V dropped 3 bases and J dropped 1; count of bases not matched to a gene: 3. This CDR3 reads CASSPRGLAGGTDTQYF. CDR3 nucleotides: TGTGCCAGCTCACCCCGGGGACTAGCGGGAGGCACAGATACGCAGTATTTT. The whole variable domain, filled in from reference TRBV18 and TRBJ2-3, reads NAGVMQNPRHLVRRRGQEARLRCSPMKGHSHVYWYRQLPEEGLKFMVYLQKENIIDESGMPKERFSAEFPKEGPSILRIQQVVRGDSAAYFCASSPRGLAGGTDTQYFGPGTRLTVL.

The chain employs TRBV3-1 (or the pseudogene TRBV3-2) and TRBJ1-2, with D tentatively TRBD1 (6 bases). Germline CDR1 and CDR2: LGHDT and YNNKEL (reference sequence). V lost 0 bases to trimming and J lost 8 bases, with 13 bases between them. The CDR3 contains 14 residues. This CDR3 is CASSQETRGGGYTF. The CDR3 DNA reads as TGTGCCAGCAGCCAAGAGACCAGGGGCGGAGGCTACACCTTC.

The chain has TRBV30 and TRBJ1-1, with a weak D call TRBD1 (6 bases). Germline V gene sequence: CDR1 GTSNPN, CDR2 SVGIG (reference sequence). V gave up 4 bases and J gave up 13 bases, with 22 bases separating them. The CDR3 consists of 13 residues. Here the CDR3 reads CAWTEDSSDRVFF. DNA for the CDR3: TGTGCCTGGACCGAGGACAGTTCAGATCGGGTTTTCTTT.

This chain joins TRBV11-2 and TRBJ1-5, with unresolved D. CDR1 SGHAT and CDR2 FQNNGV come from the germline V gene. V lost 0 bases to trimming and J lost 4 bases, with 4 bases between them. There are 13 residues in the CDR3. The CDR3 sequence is CASSLDRNQPQHF. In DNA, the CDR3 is TGTGCCAGCAGCTTAGACAGGAATCAGCCCCAGCATTTT. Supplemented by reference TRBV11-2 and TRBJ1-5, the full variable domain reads EAGVAQSPRYKIIEKRQSVAFWCNPISGHATLYWYQQILGQGPKLLIQFQNNGVVDDSQLPKDRFSAERLKGVDSTLKIQPAKLEDSAVYLCASSLDRNQPQHFGDGTRLSIL.